The rows below give T cell receptor beta chains drawn from one sample of a study of blood T cell repertoires in COVID-19. Clones were read by immunoSEQ multiplex PCR, and TCRdb kept only the in-frame ones, dropping some. The table records fewer than 350,000 clones, approximately 87% of them present only once. The sample consisted of peripheral blood. Receptors were obtained from a woman aged 25 to 39 with COVID-19, enrolled during active disease. Both conserved end residues are trimmed from each CDR3.

j_call v_call cdr3_aa
TRBJ1-5 TRBV6-5 ASSYSRRGNQPQH
TRBJ1-1 TRBV5-1 ASSVLDGLTEAF
TRBJ1-2 TRBV6-5 ASRTGGNGYT
TRBJ2-2 TRBV18 ASSPPSRNTGELF
TRBJ1-3 TRBV5-5 ASSDPQGPRTIY
TRBJ2-1 TRBV5-6 ASSLAGLAGGDEQF
TRBJ1-2 TRBV6-1 ASSEAREKRGYT
TRBJ2-6 TRBV24-1 ATSDTRPPTGVGANVLT
TRBJ1-2 TRBV18 ASSHRGRRDGYT
TRBJ2-1 TRBV19 ASGTGLNNEQF
TRBJ1-2 TRBV5-1 ASSPAGRTGGVTGYT
TRBJ1-1 TRBV6-6 ASSFYVEAF
TRBJ1-1 TRBV5-5 ASSLRGLPFPGTEAF
TRBJ1-3 TRBV15 ATSRDLGQFSGNTIY
TRBJ2-3 TRBV5-4 ASSLGGGALTDTQY
TRBJ1-2 TRBV28 ASSWDRENGYT
TRBJ2-3 TRBV7-9 ASSLGHLDTQY
TRBJ2-7 TRBV4-1 ASSPRQGLYEQY
TRBJ1-3 TRBV6-5 ASSPTGDTIY
TRBJ2-3 TRBV7-2 ASSLTSGVQVTQY
TRBJ2-3 TRBV10-2 ASSDTGGPDTQY
TRBJ1-5 TRBV6-1 ASSEFRQGGNQPQH
TRBJ2-2 TRBV3-1/TRBV3-2 ASSLRGQGAMVF
TRBJ1-2 TRBV6-1 ASSEASGLYGYT
TRBJ1-5 TRBV27 ASSFSQNQPQH
TRBJ2-7 TRBV5-6 ASSAGKLSGDAYEQY
TRBJ2-7 TRBV5-6 ASSWDRGSYEQY
TRBJ1-1 TRBV6-5 ASSYSTGPKHYEAF
TRBJ2-7 TRBV3-1/TRBV3-2 ASVTSCIDEQY
TRBJ1-6 TRBV4-1 ASSQGAFESLYNSPLH
TRBJ2-5 TRBV3-1/TRBV3-2 ASSQASGGQTQY
TRBJ1-6 TRBV18 ASSRSGQGLAALH
TRBJ1-2 TRBV7-9 ASSLVLGGSGGYT
TRBJ1-1 TRBV13 ASSLSFPYSGQRDTEAF
TRBJ1-1 TRBV10-3 AIASTGRAF
TRBJ2-5 TRBV5-1 ASSFSGGAETQY
TRBJ2-7 TRBV3-1/TRBV3-2 ASSHGAGSYEQY
TRBJ1-5 TRBV19 ASSPRTGGFNQPQH
TRBJ2-7 TRBV24-1 ATSGLGDEQY
TRBJ2-7 TRBV7-9 ASSPGGGYYEQY